This is a list of T cell receptor beta chains from one sample in a study of PD-L1 blockade in urothelial cancer. TCRdb's copy holds only in-frame clones and misses some; the assay was immunoSEQ multiplex PCR. The table has roughly 100,000 clones, roughly 85% seen once. The material was PBMCs, obtained around atezolizumab (anti-PD-L1) treatment. The receptors derive from a man between 65 and 85 years old with urothelial cancer. CDR3s include the opening cysteine and the closing phenylalanine or tryptophan. The D gene is left open where the match is weak. Clone size is shown for a subset of rows, as once, few, many or a class of expanded clone.

CDR3 protein	CDR3 DNA	D gene	clone size	J gene	V gene
CAWSVRAGGPGFPDTQYF	TGTGCCTGGAGTGTACGAGCGGGAGGGCCGGGATTCCCAGATACGCAGTATTTT	TRBD2	-	TRBJ2-3	TRBV30
CASTGQMNTEAFF	TGTGCCAGCACAGGACAGATGAACACTGAAGCTTTCTTT	-	-	TRBJ1-1	TRBV5-6
CASSRTDRVEQFF	TGTGCCAGCAGCCGAACGGACAGGGTCGAGCAGTTCTTC	TRBD1	-	TRBJ2-1	TRBV11-2
CASSQTRTGETQYF	TGTGCCAGCAGCCAGACCCGGACTGGAGAGACCCAGTACTTC	-	-	TRBJ2-5	TRBV5-6
CASSVRAGSTDTQYF	TGTGCCAGCAGCGTAAGAGCGGGAAGCACAGATACGCAGTATTTT	TRBD2	once	TRBJ2-3	TRBV9
CASSPGPRESEKLFF	TGTGCCAGCAGCCCAGGTCCCCGGGAGAGTGAAAAACTGTTTTTT	-	-	TRBJ1-4	TRBV6-5
CASSGTLNQPQHF	TGTGCCAGCAGCGGCACCCTGAATCAGCCCCAGCATTTT	-	once	TRBJ1-5	TRBV7-8
CASSLSGANTGELFF	TGTGCCAGCAGCTTATCGGGAGCGAACACCGGGGAGCTGTTTTTT	-	-	TRBJ2-2	TRBV11-3
CASSPGTPNTGELFF	TGTGCCAGCAGCCCCGGGACTCCTAATACCGGGGAGCTGTTTTTT	-	-	TRBJ2-2	TRBV11-2
CASSFAGQTYNEQFF	TGTGCCAGCAGCTTCGCGGGACAGACCTACAATGAGCAGTTCTTC	-	-	TRBJ2-1	TRBV9
CASTSPRQETQYF	TGTGCCAGCACCAGTCCCCGACAAGAGACCCAGTACTTC	-	-	TRBJ2-5	TRBV25-1
CASSLGGNTEAFF	TGTGCCAGCAGCTTAGGAGGGAACACTGAAGCTTTCTTT	-	-	TRBJ1-1	TRBV11-2
CASSIGQAGYGYTF	TGTGCCAGTAGTATCGGACAGGCGGGCTATGGCTACACCTTC	TRBD1	-	TRBJ1-2	TRBV19
CASSLDRARNQPQHF	TGTGCCAGCTCACTTGACAGGGCTAGGAATCAGCCCCAGCATTTT	TRBD1	-	TRBJ1-5	TRBV18